Included here is one T cell receptor beta chain sequence, with context. The entry originates in a study of T-cell memory formation after mild COVID-19. From the 5' RACE reads, TCRdb called clonotypes with MiXCR, one entry per CDR3 protein. The data hold some 40,000 distinct CDR3 sequences, with roughly 8% observed a single time. The clonotype comes from a man in his late teens or twenties who had mild COVID-19 (a few samples of this study predate the infection). Cell type and time point are not known. The sample taken for sequencing was PBMCs or a T cell subset sorted from them (not recorded which).

CDR3 in amino acids: CASSKGGLGTEAFF. The CDR3, as DNA: TGTGCCAGCAGCAAAGGGGGGTTGGGCACTGAAGCTTTCTTT. V usage is TRBV7-9 and J usage is TRBJ1-1, with a possible D match to TRBD1 (6 bases). The length of the CDR3 is 14 residues. The germline V gene has CDR1 SEHNR and CDR2 FQNEAQ (reference sequence). Trimming stripped 5 bases from V and 4 bases from J, with 14 bases between.